These T cell receptor beta chains were read from a single sample in a study of early T cells in non-severe SARS-CoV-2 infection. MiXCR, applied by TCRdb to the 5' RACE reads, yields one record per CDR3 protein. This sample has 95,000 to 100,000 distinct CDR3 sequences, with roughly 9.6% found just once. The specimen sequenced was whole blood. These receptors all come from an adult who was a healthcare worker with PCR-confirmed SARS-CoV-2 infection or an uninfected control (not recorded which). The CDR3 runs from the conserved cysteine through the conserved F or W. Fields, in order: CDR3 length, clone size, J gene, V gene, D gene, CDR3 protein, CDR3 DNA. The D gene is left open where the match is weak. Rows give clone size only sometimes, using once, few, many, or a class for an expanded clone.

length: 10
size: -
J: TRBJ2-1
V: TRBV29-1
D: -
CDR3: CSVGNNEQFF
DNA: TGCAGCGTTGGGAACAATGAGCAGTTCTTC

length: 15
size: many
J: TRBJ2-7
V: TRBV7-2
D: TRBD2
CDR3: CASSLFGGRDYEQYF
DNA: TGTGCCAGCAGCTTATTCGGCGGGAGGGACTACGAGCAGTACTTC

length: 12
size: -
J: TRBJ1-3
V: TRBV28
D: -
CDR3: CASRVAGNTIYF
DNA: TGTGCCAGCAGGGTCGCGGGAAACACCATATATTTT

length: 12
size: many
J: TRBJ1-5
V: TRBV29-1
D: TRBD1
CDR3: CSVVQGNQPQHF
DNA: TGCAGCGTTGTACAGGGGAATCAGCCCCAGCATTTT

length: 13
size: many
J: TRBJ1-6
V: TRBV9
D: -
CDR3: CASSVESNSPLHF
DNA: TGTGCCAGCAGCGTTGAGAGTAATTCACCCCTCCACTTT

length: 13
size: -
J: TRBJ1-2
V: TRBV28
D: -
CDR3: CASSLPGALGYTF
DNA: TGTGCCAGCAGTCTCCCGGGGGCCCTGGGCTACACCTTC

length: 15
size: -
J: TRBJ1-1
V: TRBV12-3/TRBV12-4
D: -
CDR3: CASSKSSRQAAEAFF
DNA: TGTGCCAGCAGTAAATCTAGCCGACAGGCAGCTGAAGCTTTCTTT

length: 11
size: -
J: TRBJ2-7
V: TRBV30
D: -
CDR3: CAWSARYEQYF
DNA: TGTGCCTGGAGTGCCCGCTACGAGCAGTACTTC

length: 13
size: many
J: TRBJ2-1
V: TRBV3-1
D: TRBD1
CDR3: CASGRDRVNEQFF
DNA: TGTGCCAGTGGCCGGGACAGGGTTAATGAGCAGTTCTTC

length: 13
size: -
J: TRBJ2-1
V: TRBV12-3/TRBV12-4
D: -
CDR3: CASSTSPGAEQFF
DNA: TGTGCCAGCAGCACGTCCCCAGGAGCTGAGCAGTTCTTC

length: 20
size: many
J: TRBJ1-1
V: TRBV5-1
D: TRBD1
CDR3: CASSSLGTGNRQGRDTEAFF
DNA: TGCGCCAGCAGCTCTTTGGGGACAGGGAATCGGCAGGGTCGGGACACTGAAGCTTTCTTT

length: 13
size: many
J: TRBJ2-2
V: TRBV2
D: -
CDR3: CASSYSAPGELFF
DNA: TGTGCCAGCAGCTACTCCGCCCCCGGGGAGCTGTTTTTT

length: 13
size: -
J: TRBJ1-2
V: TRBV20-1
D: -
CDR3: CSASLGEPLGYTF
DNA: TGCAGTGCTAGTTTGGGGGAACCGCTTGGCTACACCTTC

length: 13
size: few
J: TRBJ2-7
V: TRBV12-3/TRBV12-4
D: TRBD1
CDR3: CASCPGQGYEQYF
DNA: TGTGCCAGCTGCCCCGGACAGGGCTACGAGCAGTACTTC

length: 16
size: few
J: TRBJ2-5
V: TRBV10-1
D: TRBD2
CDR3: CASSESAGTGGETQYF
DNA: TGCGCCAGCAGTGAGTCTGCGGGTACGGGGGGAGAGACCCAGTACTTC

length: 16
size: -
J: TRBJ1-5
V: TRBV18
D: TRBD1
CDR3: CASSPTGDSGNQPQHF
DNA: TGTGCCAGCTCACCGACAGGGGACTCGGGCAATCAGCCCCAGCATTTT

length: 17
size: -
J: TRBJ1-1
V: TRBV6-1
D: TRBD1
CDR3: CASSEAGTESMNTEAFF
DNA: TGTGCCAGCAGTGAAGCAGGGACAGAAAGCATGAACACTGAAGCTTTCTTT

length: 14
size: -
J: TRBJ2-3
V: TRBV20-1
D: -
CDR3: CSARDQLGTDTQYF
DNA: TGCAGTGCTAGAGATCAGCTTGGTACAGATACGCAGTATTTT

length: 14
size: many
J: TRBJ2-3
V: TRBV4-1
D: -
CDR3: CASSQGTITDTQYF
DNA: TGCGCCAGCAGCCAAGGGACAATTACAGATACGCAGTATTTT

length: 17
size: few
J: TRBJ2-1
V: TRBV6-2/TRBV6-3
D: TRBD2
CDR3: CASSPTSGGISYNEQFF
DNA: TGTGCCAGCAGTCCGACTAGCGGGGGGATCTCCTACAATGAGCAGTTCTTC

length: 15
size: few
J: TRBJ1-5
V: TRBV20-1
D: -
CDR3: CSARTGQISNQPQHF
DNA: TGCAGTGCTAGAACCGGACAGATTAGCAATCAGCCCCAGCATTTT

length: 14
size: many
J: TRBJ2-3
V: TRBV5-1
D: -
CDR3: CASSLEGSTDTQYF
DNA: TGCGCCAGCAGCTTGGAGGGTAGCACAGATACGCAGTATTTT

length: 15
size: many
J: TRBJ2-4
V: TRBV24-1
D: -
CDR3: CASQDSSDTKNIQYF
DNA: TGTGCCTCCCAGGACAGCAGTGATACCAAAAACATTCAGTACTTC

length: 14
size: few
J: TRBJ2-2
V: TRBV7-6
D: -
CDR3: CASSTGLNTGELFF
DNA: TGTGCCAGCAGCACCGGACTGAACACCGGGGAGCTGTTTTTT

length: 15
size: few
J: TRBJ2-7
V: TRBV7-6
D: TRBD1
CDR3: CASSRQGKGPYEQYF
DNA: TGTGCCAGCAGTCGACAGGGAAAAGGGCCCTACGAGCAGTACTTC

length: 13
size: -
J: TRBJ2-3
V: TRBV4-2
D: -
CDR3: CASSQGVSDTQYF
DNA: TGTGCCAGCAGCCAAGGTGTTTCAGATACGCAGTATTTT

length: 14
size: many
J: TRBJ2-2
V: TRBV24-1
D: -
CDR3: CATSEAGTSGELFF
DNA: TGTGCCACCAGTGAAGCCGGGACAAGCGGGGAGCTGTTTTTT

length: 11
size: -
J: TRBJ2-3
V: TRBV7-9
D: -
CDR3: CASRTTDTQYF
DNA: TGTGCCAGCAGGACAACAGATACGCAGTATTTT

length: 10
size: few
J: TRBJ2-3
V: TRBV20-1
D: -
CDR3: CSAREDTQYF
DNA: TGCAGTGCACGCGAGGATACGCAGTATTTT

length: 14
size: many
J: TRBJ1-1
V: TRBV11-2
D: -
CDR3: CASSSITGNTEAFF
DNA: TGTGCCAGCAGCTCCATCACAGGGAACACTGAAGCTTTCTTT

length: 15
size: few
J: TRBJ2-5
V: TRBV10-1
D: TRBD2
CDR3: CASSEVAGGRETQYF
DNA: TGCGCCAGCAGTGAGGTAGCGGGAGGGCGAGAGACCCAGTACTTC

length: 13
size: many
J: TRBJ1-2
V: TRBV29-1
D: -
CDR3: CSVQPTANYGYTF
DNA: TGCAGCGTCCAACCGACAGCGAACTATGGCTACACCTTC

length: 13
size: few
J: TRBJ1-1
V: TRBV12-3/TRBV12-4
D: -
CDR3: CASSLPAYTEAFF
DNA: TGTGCCAGCAGTTTGCCAGCGTACACTGAAGCTTTCTTT

length: 14
size: -
J: TRBJ2-7
V: TRBV7-8
D: -
CDR3: CASSPARVPYEQYF
DNA: TGTGCCAGCAGCCCAGCCAGGGTACCCTACGAGCAGTACTTC

length: 13
size: many
J: TRBJ2-1
V: TRBV7-9
D: TRBD1
CDR3: CASSSDRAGEQFF
DNA: TGTGCCAGCAGCTCTGACAGGGCCGGTGAGCAGTTCTTC

length: 14
size: few
J: TRBJ2-5
V: TRBV6-7
D: -
CDR3: CASSLPGGGETQYF
DNA: TGTGCCAGCAGCCTGCCGGGAGGGGGCGAGACCCAGTACTTC

length: 17
size: few
J: TRBJ1-1
V: TRBV5-1
D: -
CDR3: CASSFSVLRARSNEAFF
DNA: TGCGCCAGCAGCTTTTCTGTGTTGAGGGCCCGAAGTAATGAAGCTTTCTTT

length: 12
size: many
J: TRBJ2-1
V: TRBV20-1
D: -
CDR3: CSARAMGGEQFF
DNA: TGCAGTGCTAGGGCGATGGGGGGCGAGCAGTTCTTC

length: 17
size: many
J: TRBJ2-3
V: TRBV4-1
D: -
CDR3: CASSHNVQGRSGDTQYF
DNA: TGCGCCAGCAGCCATAACGTACAGGGGAGGTCGGGAGATACGCAGTATTTT

length: 15
size: few
J: TRBJ2-2
V: TRBV5-1
D: -
CDR3: CASSLEGGYSGELFF
DNA: TGCGCCAGCAGCTTGGAAGGGGGTTATTCCGGGGAGCTGTTTTTT

length: 14
size: few
J: TRBJ2-3
V: TRBV9
D: TRBD2
CDR3: CASSVTSGVDTQYF
DNA: TGTGCCAGCAGCGTAACTAGCGGTGTAGATACGCAGTATTTT

length: 20
size: few
J: TRBJ2-1
V: TRBV3-1
D: TRBD2
CDR3: CASSQVPGLVRPQSTDEQFF
DNA: TGTGCCAGCAGCCAGGTACCGGGACTAGTGAGACCCCAAAGTACAGATGAGCAGTTCTTC

length: 14
size: few
J: TRBJ2-6
V: TRBV3-1
D: -
CDR3: CASSSFSGANVLTF
DNA: TGTGCCAGCAGCTCGTTCTCTGGGGCCAACGTCCTGACTTTC

length: 13
size: many
J: TRBJ1-4
V: TRBV20-1
D: -
CDR3: CSAYPTGHEKLFF
DNA: TGCAGTGCTTACCCGACAGGCCATGAAAAACTGTTTTTT

length: 14
size: few
J: TRBJ2-5
V: TRBV7-2
D: -
CDR3: CASSLRPAGETQYF
DNA: TGTGCCAGCAGCCTCCGACCGGCCGGGGAGACCCAGTACTTC

length: 19
size: -
J: TRBJ2-4
V: TRBV10-1
D: TRBD2
CDR3: CASFGEGLAERLAKNIQYF
DNA: TGCGCCAGCTTTGGCGAAGGACTAGCGGAGCGTCTAGCCAAAAACATTCAGTACTTC

length: 13
size: few
J: TRBJ1-1
V: TRBV7-6
D: -
CDR3: CASSVRVGTEAFF
DNA: TGTGCCAGCAGCGTCAGGGTGGGAACTGAAGCTTTCTTT

length: 14
size: many
J: TRBJ1-1
V: TRBV7-2
D: -
CDR3: CASSPSQGNTEAFF
DNA: TGTGCCAGCAGCCCTTCCCAGGGTAACACTGAAGCTTTCTTT

length: 13
size: few
J: TRBJ2-1
V: TRBV11-2
D: TRBD1
CDR3: CASSTTGGNEQFF
DNA: TGTGCCAGCAGCACGACAGGGGGCAATGAGCAGTTCTTC

length: 15
size: few
J: TRBJ1-6
V: TRBV27
D: TRBD1
CDR3: CASSLSGTGASPLHF
DNA: TGTGCCAGCAGTTTATCGGGGACAGGGGCTTCACCCCTCCACTTT

length: 15
size: -
J: TRBJ1-1
V: TRBV7-2
D: TRBD1
CDR3: CASSLGRAGGTEAFF
DNA: TGTGCCAGCAGCTTAGGCCGGGCAGGGGGCACTGAAGCTTTCTTT

length: 14
size: many
J: TRBJ2-3
V: TRBV4-1
D: -
CDR3: CASSRPSGTDTQYF
DNA: TGCGCCAGCAGCCGCCCTAGCGGCACAGATACGCAGTATTTT

length: 18
size: -
J: TRBJ1-3
V: TRBV6-1
D: -
CDR3: CASSEEVRGTTSRNTIYF
DNA: TGTGCCAGCAGTGAAGAAGTACGTGGGACAACTTCTAGGAACACCATATATTTT